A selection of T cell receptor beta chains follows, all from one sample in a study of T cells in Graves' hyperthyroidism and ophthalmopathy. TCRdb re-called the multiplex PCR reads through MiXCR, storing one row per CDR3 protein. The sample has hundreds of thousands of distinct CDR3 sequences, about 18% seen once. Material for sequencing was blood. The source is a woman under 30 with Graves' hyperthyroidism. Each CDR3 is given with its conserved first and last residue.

CDR3: CASSQGWWAKNSPLHF
J: TRBJ1-6
length: 16
V: TRBV4-1

CDR3: CASSLIVGRTTEAFF
J: TRBJ1-1
length: 15
V: TRBV5-1

CDR3: CSVSQGISYEQYF
J: TRBJ2-7
length: 13
V: TRBV29-1

CDR3: CASKGAYTGELFF
J: TRBJ2-2
length: 13
V: TRBV12-3/TRBV12-4

CDR3: CASSQVRQETQYF
J: TRBJ2-5
length: 13
V: TRBV4-1

CDR3: CASSLTAGGITDTQYF
J: TRBJ2-3
length: 16
V: TRBV5-1

CDR3: CASSVGSGSNQPQHF
J: TRBJ1-5
length: 15
V: TRBV9

CDR3: CASSYYASGEKKAQYF
J: TRBJ2-4
length: 16
V: TRBV6-5

CDR3: CAIRTFPPPLAEFQETQYF
J: TRBJ2-5
length: 19
V: TRBV10-3

CDR3: CASTNNYQETQYF
J: TRBJ2-5
length: 13
V: TRBV12-3/TRBV12-4

CDR3: CASSLPTATNYGYTF
J: TRBJ1-2
length: 15
V: TRBV28

CDR3: CASSEGRRGNKAQHF
J: TRBJ1-5
length: 15
V: TRBV2

CDR3: CSARVRDWYQETQYF
J: TRBJ2-5
length: 15
V: TRBV20-1

CDR3: CASNAGVQETQYF
J: TRBJ2-5
length: 13
V: TRBV19

CDR3: CASRPGRRGNQPQHF
J: TRBJ1-5
length: 15
V: TRBV12-3/TRBV12-4

CDR3: CASTHRGWGADGAFF
J: TRBJ1-1
length: 15
V: TRBV12-3/TRBV12-4

CDR3: CSVEVGRSNIQYF
J: TRBJ2-4
length: 13
V: TRBV29-1

CDR3: CASPPGQAPPQHF
J: TRBJ1-5
length: 13
V: TRBV6-2/TRBV6-3

CDR3: CSVEEGGGTEAFF
J: TRBJ1-1
length: 13
V: TRBV29-1

CDR3: CSVEVPRGPHEQYF
J: TRBJ2-7
length: 14
V: TRBV29-1

CDR3: CASSLVAGGDTEAFF
J: TRBJ1-1
length: 15
V: TRBV11-2

CDR3: CASSLSAGGTQHF
J: TRBJ1-5
length: 13
V: TRBV27

CDR3: CASSYKTGHTEAFF
J: TRBJ1-1
length: 14
V: TRBV6-5

CDR3: CASSYSQGKAEAFF
J: TRBJ1-1
length: 14
V: TRBV6-2/TRBV6-3

CDR3: CASSPSGGYNEQYF
J: TRBJ2-7
length: 14
V: TRBV18

CDR3: CASSPGQGASETQYF
J: TRBJ2-5
length: 15
V: TRBV18

CDR3: CASSRDRGEIYEQYF
J: TRBJ2-7
length: 15
V: TRBV9

CDR3: CSARDENQPQHF
J: TRBJ1-5
length: 12
V: TRBV20-1

CDR3: CAISDPFHGRVDEAFF
J: TRBJ1-1
length: 16
V: TRBV10-3

CDR3: CASSSQETQYF
J: TRBJ2-5
length: 11
V: TRBV5-1

CDR3: CASSHGEAQYF
J: TRBJ2-3
length: 11
V: TRBV6-5

CDR3: CASSLFGGQIYEQYF
J: TRBJ2-7
length: 15
V: TRBV7-2

CDR3: CASNWDRARDTEAFF
J: TRBJ1-1
length: 15
V: TRBV6-1

CDR3: CSARWGGEQYF
J: TRBJ2-7
length: 11
V: TRBV20-1

CDR3: CASTEGQGVEAFF
J: TRBJ1-1
length: 13
V: TRBV2

CDR3: CSVRDRAEGNTIYF
J: TRBJ1-3
length: 14
V: TRBV29-1

CDR3: CAWSMTGRETQYF
J: TRBJ2-5
length: 13
V: TRBV30

CDR3: CASSSGTLAGNTIYF
J: TRBJ1-3
length: 15
V: TRBV7-9

CDR3: CASSPPGNQAYGYTF
J: TRBJ1-2
length: 15
V: TRBV18

CDR3: CASSDQTGSGNTIYF
J: TRBJ1-3
length: 15
V: TRBV6-1

CDR3: CASSSLYTGTGSQETQYF
J: TRBJ2-5
length: 18
V: TRBV7-8

CDR3: CASIDRGVSYEQYF
J: TRBJ2-7
length: 14
V: TRBV2

CDR3: CASSLDSNSEETQYF
J: TRBJ2-5
length: 15
V: TRBV5-5